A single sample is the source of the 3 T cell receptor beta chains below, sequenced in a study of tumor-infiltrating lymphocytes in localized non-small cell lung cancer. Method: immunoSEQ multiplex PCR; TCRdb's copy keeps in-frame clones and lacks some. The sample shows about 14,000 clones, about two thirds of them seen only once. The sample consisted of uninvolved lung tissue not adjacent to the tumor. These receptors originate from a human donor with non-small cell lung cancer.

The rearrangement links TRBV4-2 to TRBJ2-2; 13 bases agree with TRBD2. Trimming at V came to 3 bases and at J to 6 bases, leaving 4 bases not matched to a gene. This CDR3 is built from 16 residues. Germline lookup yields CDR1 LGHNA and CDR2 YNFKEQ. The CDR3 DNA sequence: TGTGCCAGCAGCCACAAACTAGCGGGAGGGCCCGGGGAGCTGTTTTTT. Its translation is CASSHKLAGGPGELFF.

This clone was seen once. CDR3 bases: TGTGCCAGCAGCGTACGGCCAGAGAATAATTCACCCCTCCACTTT. Translated: CASSVRPENNSPLHF. The chain recombines TRBV9 with TRBJ1-6; D gene unclear. Trimming pared 1 base from V and 5 bases from J, leaving 10 bases between. Germline assignment: CDR1 SGDLS and CDR2 YYNGEE. The CDR3 contains 15 residues.

CDR3 coding DNA: TGTGCCAGCAGCTTGTTGGCAGACTCCTACAATGAGCAGTTCTTC. Protein sequence: CASSLLADSYNEQFF. The chain recombines TRBV5-6 with TRBJ2-1; unclear D gene. The germline V gene encodes CDR1 SGHDT and CDR2 YYEEEE. The V end lost 1 base, the J end lost 0 bases, and 8 bases lay between the germline ends. The CDR3 is made up of 15 amino acids.